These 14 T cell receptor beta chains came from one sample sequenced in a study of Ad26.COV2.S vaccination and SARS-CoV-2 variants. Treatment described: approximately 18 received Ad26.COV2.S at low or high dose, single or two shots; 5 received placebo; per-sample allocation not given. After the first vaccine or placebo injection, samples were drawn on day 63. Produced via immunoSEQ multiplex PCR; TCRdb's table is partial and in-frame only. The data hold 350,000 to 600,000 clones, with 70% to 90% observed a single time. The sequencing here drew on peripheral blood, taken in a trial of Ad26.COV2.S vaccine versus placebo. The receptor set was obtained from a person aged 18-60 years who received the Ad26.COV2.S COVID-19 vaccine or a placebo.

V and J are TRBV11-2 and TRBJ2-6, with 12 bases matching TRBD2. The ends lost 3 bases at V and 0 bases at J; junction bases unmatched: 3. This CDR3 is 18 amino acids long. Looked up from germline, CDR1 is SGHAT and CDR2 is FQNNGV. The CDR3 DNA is TGTGCCAGCAGCTTGCGGACTAGCGGGACCTCTGGGGCCAACGTCCTGACTTTC. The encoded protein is CASSLRTSGTSGANVLTF.

The CDR3 nucleotides read TGTGCCAGCCGCCAGTGGGGCGATGTGGACAATGAGCAGTTCTTC. Translating it yields CASRQWGDVDNEQFF. The chain has TRBV11-2 and TRBJ2-1; a weak D match, TRBD1 (5 bases). CDR3 length: 15 amino acids. CDR1 and CDR2 (germline): SGHAT, FQNNGV. V lost 8 bases and J 5 bases, leaving 19 bases between the germline ends.

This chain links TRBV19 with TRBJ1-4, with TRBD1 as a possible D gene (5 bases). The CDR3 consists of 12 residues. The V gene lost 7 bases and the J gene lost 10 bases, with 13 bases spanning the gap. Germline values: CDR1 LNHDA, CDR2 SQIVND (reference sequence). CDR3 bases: TGTGCCAGTATGGGGCAGGGTCGAAAACTGTTTTTT. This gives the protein CASMGQGRKLFF.

CDR3 in DNA: TGTGCCAGCAGCACCGTACAGGGACAGCCCCAGCATTTT. Translation gives CASSTVQGQPQHF. The V and J genes are TRBV7-8 and TRBJ1-5; D is perhaps TRBD1 (6 bases). The CDR3 runs 13 residues. The germline gives CDR1 SGHVS, CDR2 FQNEAQ. The V gene lost 5 bases and the J gene lost 7 bases, with 12 bases spanning the gap.

The CDR3: CASSTGTGWVNQPQHF. The CDR3 bases are TGTGCCAGTAGTACAGGGACAGGGTGGGTCAATCAGCCCCAGCATTTT. The rearrangement links TRBV19 to TRBJ1-5, with TRBD1 matching 9 bases. Germline CDR1 and CDR2: LNHDA and SQIVND (reference sequence). The CDR3 is made up of 16 amino acids. The V segment lost 4 bases and the J segment 3 bases; nucleotides outside the gene matches: 7.

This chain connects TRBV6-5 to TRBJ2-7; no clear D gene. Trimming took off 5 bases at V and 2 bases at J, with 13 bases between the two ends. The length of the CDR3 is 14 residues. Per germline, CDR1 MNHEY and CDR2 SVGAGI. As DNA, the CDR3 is TGTGCCAGCAGTACGCCGCAAGCAGCCTACGAGCAGTACTTC. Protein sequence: CASSTPQAAYEQYF.

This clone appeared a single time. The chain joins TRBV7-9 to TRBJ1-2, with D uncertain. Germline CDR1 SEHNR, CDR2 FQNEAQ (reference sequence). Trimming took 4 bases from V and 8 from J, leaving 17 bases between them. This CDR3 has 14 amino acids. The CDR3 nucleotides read TGTGCCAGCAGCTCGATTTATTGGGCCCAGGGCTACACCTTC. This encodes CASSSIYWAQGYTF.

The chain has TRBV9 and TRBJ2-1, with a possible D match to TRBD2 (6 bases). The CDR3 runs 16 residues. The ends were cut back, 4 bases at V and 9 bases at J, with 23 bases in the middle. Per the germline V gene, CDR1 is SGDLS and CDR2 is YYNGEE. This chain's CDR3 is CASSRGTGKGSGEQFF. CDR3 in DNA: TGTGCCAGCAGCCGGGGGACGGGGAAGGGGTCAGGTGAGCAGTTCTTC.

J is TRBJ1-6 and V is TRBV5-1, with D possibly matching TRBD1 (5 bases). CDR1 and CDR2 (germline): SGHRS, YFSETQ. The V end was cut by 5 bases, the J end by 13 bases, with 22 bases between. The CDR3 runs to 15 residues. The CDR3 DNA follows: TGCGCCAGCAGTGTCGGAGATGGGGGGATCAATCCCCTCCACTTT. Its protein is CASSVGDGGINPLHF.

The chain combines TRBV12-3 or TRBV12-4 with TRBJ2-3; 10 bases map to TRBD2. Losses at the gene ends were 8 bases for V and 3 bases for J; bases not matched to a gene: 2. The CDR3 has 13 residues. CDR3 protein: CASSSGGTDTQYF. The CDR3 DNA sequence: TGTGCCAGCTCTAGCGGGGGTACAGATACGCAGTATTTT.

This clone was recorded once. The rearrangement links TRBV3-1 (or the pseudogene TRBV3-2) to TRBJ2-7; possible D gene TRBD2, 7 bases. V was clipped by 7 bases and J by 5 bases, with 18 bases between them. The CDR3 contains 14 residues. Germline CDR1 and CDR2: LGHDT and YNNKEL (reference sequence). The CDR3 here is CASKGGLSVDEQYF. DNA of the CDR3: TGTGCCAGCAAGGGGGGACTAAGTGTCGACGAGCAGTACTTC.

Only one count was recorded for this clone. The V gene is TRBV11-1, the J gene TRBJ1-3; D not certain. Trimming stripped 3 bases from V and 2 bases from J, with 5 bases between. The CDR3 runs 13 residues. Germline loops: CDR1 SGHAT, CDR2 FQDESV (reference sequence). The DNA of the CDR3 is TGTGCCAGCAGCTTGCTAACTGGAAACACCATATATTTT. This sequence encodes CASSLLTGNTIYF.

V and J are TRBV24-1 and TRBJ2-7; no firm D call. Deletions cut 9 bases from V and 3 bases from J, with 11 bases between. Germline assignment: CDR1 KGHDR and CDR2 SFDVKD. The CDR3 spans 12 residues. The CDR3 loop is CATPDVDYEQYF. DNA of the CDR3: TGTGCCACCCCGGACGTCGACTACGAGCAGTACTTC.

This CDR3 reads CASRRAGASGELFF. In DNA form, the CDR3 reads TGTGCCAGCAGAAGGGCAGGGGCGTCCGGGGAGCTGTTTTTT. J is TRBJ2-2 and V is TRBV28; D perhaps matches TRBD1 (6 bases). The V end was cut by 6 bases, the J end by 6 bases, with 14 bases between. The germline V gene has CDR1 MDHEN and CDR2 SYDVKM. CDR3 size: 14 residues.